Following are 25 T cell receptor beta chains from one sample sequenced in a study of blood T cells in healthy people across ages. Sample-barcoded 5' priming and a J-beta primer mix drove a second PCR of about 7 to 11 cycles. MiXCR, run by TCRdb on the 5' RACE reads, gives a single entry per CDR3 protein. The sample yields 380,000 or so distinct CDR3 sequences, roughly half seen once. The sequenced sample consisted of blood. The receptors were sampled from a man aged 55 to 70 in good health.

A few counts support this clonotype. The chain's CDR3 is CASSKTVQNTEAFF. The CDR3 DNA reads TGCGCCAGCTCTAAAACAGTTCAGAACACTGAAGCTTTCTTT. The rearrangement joins TRBV5-1 to TRBJ1-1; D not resolved. CDR3 size: 14 residues. V lost 7 bases and J 1 base, leaving 14 bases between the germline ends. Germline-derived CDR1 and CDR2 are SGHRS and YFSETQ.

The rearrangement joins TRBV6-5 to TRBJ1-4; D might be TRBD1 (6 bases). V lost 6 bases to trimming and J lost 1 base, with 15 bases between them. CDR1 is MNHEY and CDR2 is SVGAGI in the germline V gene. The CDR3 is made up of 16 amino acids. The CDR3 DNA reads as TGTGCCAGCAGCCGCGGACAGCCTTTAACTAATGAAAAACTGTTTTTT. This translates into CASSRGQPLTNEKLFF.

The J gene is TRBJ2-3, the V gene TRBV4-2; 8 bases are shared with TRBD2. Germline values: CDR1 LGHNA, CDR2 YNFKEQ. V shed 4 bases, J shed 1 base, and the junction held 7 bases outside the gene matches. CDR3 size: 16 residues. The CDR3 DNA reads TGTGCCAGCAGCCCCGCGACGGGGGGGGGCACAGATACGCAGTATTTT. Translation gives CASSPATGGGTDTQYF.

This clonotype was seen a few times. The V gene is TRBV7-2, the J gene TRBJ2-1; 9 bases agree with TRBD2. This CDR3 region has 16 residues. Germline V CDR1 and CDR2: SGHTA, FQGNSA. V lost 5 bases, J lost 7 bases, and 12 bases stayed unmatched. The chain's CDR3 is CASSPIGAGGGNEQFF. The CDR3 DNA is TGTGCCAGCAGCCCGATAGGGGCGGGAGGGGGGAATGAGCAGTTCTTC.

The chain is built from TRBV7-2 and TRBJ2-3, with D tentatively TRBD1 (5 bases). CDR3 size: 15 residues. The germline V gene encodes CDR1 SGHTA and CDR2 FQGNSA. V shed 5 bases and J shed 4 bases, with 16 bases lying between them. Here the CDR3 DNA reads TGTGCCAGCAGCCTAGTTTCCCAGGGTTCAGATACGCAGTATTTT. Protein sequence: CASSLVSQGSDTQYF.

This chain links TRBV7-9 with TRBJ1-5; no firm D call. Per the germline V gene, CDR1 is SEHNR and CDR2 is FQNEAQ (reference sequence). The CDR3 is 14 amino acids. Trimming pared 2 bases from V and 5 bases from J, leaving 10 bases between. In DNA form, the CDR3 reads TGTGCCAGCAGCTTACTGGGGATGGATCAGCCCCAGCATTTT. Its translation is CASSLLGMDQPQHF.

V gene TRBV6-2 or TRBV6-3 combines with J gene TRBJ2-1; 12 nucleotides line up with TRBD2. The V and J ends lost 7 bases and 7 bases, in that order; junction bases with no gene match: 8. CDR3 length equals 15 residues. Germline V CDR1 and CDR2: MNHEY, SVGEGT. Here the CDR3 DNA reads TGTGCCAGCACCATGACTAGCGGGGGTGGAAATGAGCAGTTCTTC. Its protein is CASTMTSGGGNEQFF.

This clonotype has a count of ten or more. This rearrangement joins TRBV4-1 to TRBJ1-6; 9 nucleotides align to TRBD1. Per the germline V gene, CDR1 is MGHRA and CDR2 is YSYEKL. V lost 1 base, J lost 7 bases, and 5 bases stayed unmatched. This CDR3 is 16 amino acids long. The CDR3, as DNA: TGCGCCAGCAGCCAAGTCGGGGACAGGGAGAATTCACCCCTCCACTTT. It specifies CASSQVGDRENSPLHF.

The CDR3 sequence is CAISEGQLSTDTQYF. DNA for the CDR3: TGTGCCATCAGTGAGGGACAGCTTAGCACAGATACGCAGTATTTT. V and J are TRBV10-3 and TRBJ2-3; tentatively, D is TRBD1 (6 bases). The germline V and J ends were trimmed by 2 bases and 0 bases, with 9 bases remaining between them. The CDR3 has 15 residues. The germline gives CDR1 ENHRY, CDR2 SYGVKD.

CDR3: CSATPSGRYNEQFF. DNA of the CDR3: TGCAGTGCAACCCCTAGCGGGCGCTACAATGAGCAGTTCTTC. The V gene is TRBV20-1, the J gene TRBJ2-1; the match to TRBD2 covers 8 bases. CDR1 and CDR2 from the germline V gene are DFQATT and SNEGSKA (reference sequence). This CDR3 has 14 residues. Trimming removed 6 bases from V and 3 bases from J; junction bases left unmatched: 7.

The chain combines TRBV5-1 with TRBJ2-3, with TRBD1 matching over 8 bases. CDR3 length equals 15 residues. Trimming removed 1 base from V and 4 bases from J; junction bases left unmatched: 5. Germline V gene lookup returns CDR1 SGHRS and CDR2 YFSETQ. The CDR3 loop is CASSLRDRSADTQYF. CDR3 bases: TGCGCCAGCAGCTTGCGGGACAGGAGCGCAGATACGCAGTATTTT.

This clonotype was recorded only once. Germline is not matched at one junction end, which may reflect a read error. The V call is TRBV6-5, the J call TRBJ2-1; D might be TRBD2 (6 bases). The CDR3 totals 15 residues. Germline CDR1 and CDR2: MNHEY and SVGAGI. The CDR3 nucleotides are TGTACCAGCAGTTATAACCGGGCCCTGGGGGGTGAGCAGTTCTTC. Amino acid sequence: CTSSYNRALGGEQFF.

The chain recombines TRBV20-1 with TRBJ1-2, with D unresolved. V lost 6 bases and J 4 bases, leaving 12 bases between the germline ends. From germline, CDR1 is DFQATT and CDR2 SNEGSKA (reference sequence). The CDR3 totals 12 residues. CDR3 residues: CSAITGSYGYTF. The CDR3 coding sequence is TGCAGTGCGATAACCGGCAGCTATGGCTACACCTTC.

The J gene is TRBJ2-1, the V gene TRBV3-1; D not certain. Germline V lookup: CDR1 LGHDT, CDR2 YNNKEL (reference sequence). V was pared by 4 bases and J by 8 bases, with 6 bases between. The CDR3 runs to 11 residues. In nucleotides, the CDR3 is TGTGCCAGCAGCCGTTTGGATGAGCAGTTCTTC. This codes for CASSRLDEQFF.

This chain joins TRBV12-3 or TRBV12-4 and TRBJ2-7, with TRBD2 matching 7 bases. There are 14 residues in the CDR3. The J segment lost 2 bases and the V segment lost 6 bases, leaving 7 bases of the junction unmatched. In DNA, the CDR3 is TGTGCCAGCAGCTACGGACTAGGACCCTACGAGCAGTACTTC. Protein: CASSYGLGPYEQYF.

In its sample, this clonotype was seen a few times. With a much larger clone just one base away, this may be a read error. The V and J genes are TRBV2 and TRBJ2-5; tentative D call: TRBD2 (6 bases). The CDR3 extends over 13 amino acids. V dropped 2 bases and J dropped 11 bases, with 15 bases sitting between them. Germline V gene sequence: CDR1 SNHLY, CDR2 FYNNEI. The CDR3 here is CASSEKRVGEQYF. In DNA form, the CDR3 reads TGTGCCAGCAGTGAAAAGCGGGTTGGAGAGCAGTACTTC.

In its sample, this clonotype was seen once. The genes are TRBV28 and TRBJ1-1; the D is unclear. The CDR3 sequence is 14 residues long. Germline CDR1 MDHEN, CDR2 SYDVKM. V was pared by 2 bases and J by 4 bases, with 11 bases between. In nucleotides, the CDR3 is TGTGCCAGCAGTTTAGAGGGCCGCTCCACTGAAGCTTTCTTT. Translation: CASSLEGRSTEAFF.

This clonotype has a count of ten or more. J is TRBJ1-5 and V is TRBV29-1; maybe TRBD1 (5 bases). The germline V gene encodes CDR1 SQVTM and CDR2 ANQGSEA. V was clipped by 6 bases and J by 4 bases, with 16 bases between them. The CDR3 runs 14 residues. CDR3 nucleotides: TGCAGCGTCGCATCAGGGTTGGGGAATCAGCCCCAGCATTTT. It encodes CSVASGLGNQPQHF.

The genes are TRBV29-1 and TRBJ2-4; D gene unclear. Trimming stripped 2 bases from V and 13 bases from J, with 27 bases between. From germline, CDR1 is SQVTM and CDR2 ANQGSEA. The CDR3 extends over 16 amino acids. The chain's CDR3 is CSVEQAVLPFYNEQYF. The DNA of the CDR3 is TGCAGCGTTGAACAGGCAGTCCTACCCTTCTACAATGAGCAGTACTTC.

The rearrangement uses TRBV11-1 and TRBJ2-1; no definite D call. V lost 3 bases to trimming and J lost 3 bases, with 15 bases between them. The CDR3 contains 16 residues. Germline CDR1 SGHAT, CDR2 FQDESV (reference sequence). DNA of the CDR3: TGTGCCAGCAGCTTTGGTAGGGCTAGAGGCTACAATGAGCAGTTCTTC. Its translation is CASSFGRARGYNEQFF.

This clonotype was detected a few times. One junction end does not reproduce the germline sequence, and a read error may be involved. This rearrangement joins TRBV7-8 to TRBJ1-2; 7 bases are shared with TRBD1. Germline V gene sequence: CDR1 SGHVS, CDR2 FQNEAQ. This CDR3 region has 14 residues. The CDR3, as DNA: TGTGCTAGCAGCCCGAGACAGGGAGGAGATGGCTACACCTTC. It translates to CASSPRQGGDGYTF.

There are a few counts of this clonotype. The chain recombines TRBV7-2 with TRBJ2-4; 7 bases line up with TRBD2. After removal of 0 bases from V and 13 bases from J, the junction contained 12 bases not matched to a gene. The CDR3 contains 15 residues. Germline V gene sequence: CDR1 SGHTA, CDR2 FQGNSA. In nucleotides, the CDR3 is TGTGCCAGCAGCTTAGCTCGGGCGGGAGTGGTAGAGCAGTACTTC. Amino acids: CASSLARAGVVEQYF.

V usage is TRBV27 and J usage is TRBJ2-1; 14 positions agree with TRBD2. Germline loops: CDR1 MNHEY, CDR2 SMNVEV (reference sequence). The CDR3 is made up of 18 amino acids. J was trimmed by 2 bases and V by 7 bases; bases with no gene match: 10. CDR3 coding DNA: TGTGCCAGCACCCCGGGACTAGCGGGAGAGGGGGCCTACAATGAGCAGTTCTTC. As protein: CASTPGLAGEGAYNEQFF.

The gene calls are TRBV24-1 and TRBJ2-2; 7 nucleotides line up with TRBD2. J lost 7 bases, V lost 4 bases, and 8 bases had no gene match. This CDR3 has 15 residues. Germline CDR1 KGHDR, CDR2 SFDVKD. CDR3 in DNA: TGTGCCACCAGTGAGGGAGCAGGGAGGGTCGGGGAGCTGTTTTTT. Amino acids: CATSEGAGRVGELFF.

The chain recombines TRBV6-2 or TRBV6-3 with TRBJ1-2; 8 nucleotides line up with TRBD1. V dropped 4 bases and J dropped 7; count of bases not matched to a gene: 8. The length of the CDR3 is 14 residues. Germline V gene sequence: CDR1 MNHEY, CDR2 SVGEGT. DNA of the CDR3: TGTGCCAGCAGTTTTACCGGGACAGGCTCTGGCTACACCTTC. Amino acids: CASSFTGTGSGYTF.